These 26 T cell receptor beta chains originate from one sample sequenced in a study of a mutant IDH1 vaccine in newly diagnosed glioma. Data came from immunoSEQ multiplex PCR; TCRdb stores just in-frame clones and leaves some out. The data show over 65,000 clones, around 82% seen once. Which antigens these TCRs recognize remains unknown. Time point defined: week 35, safety follow-up. Each vaccine dose was 300 ug of mutant IDH1 20-mer peptide, with topical imiquimod. The source material was PBMCs, sampled from a glioma patient whose treatment included an IDH1 peptide vaccine. The receptors stem from a man aged 18 to 29 with glioma.

This clone appeared a few times. The chain has TRBV4-3 and TRBJ1-1; D is unclear. V lost 0 bases to trimming and J lost 1 base, with 6 bases between them. Germline values: CDR1 LGHNA, CDR2 YSLEER. The CDR3 contains 14 residues. The DNA of the CDR3 is TGCGCCAGCAGCCAAGAGACCGGGAACACTGAAGCTTTCTTT. It specifies CASSQETGNTEAFF.

This chain connects TRBV5-1 to TRBJ1-2, with a tentative D call TRBD1 (6 bases). This CDR3 region has 15 residues. Germline V gives CDR1 SGHRS, CDR2 YFSETQ. Deletions cut 0 bases from V and 4 bases from J, with 13 bases between. The CDR3 loop is CASSLVAGDSYGYTF. The CDR3 bases are TGCGCCAGCAGCTTGGTCGCAGGGGATTCCTATGGCTACACCTTC.

This clone has a handful of counts. This rearrangement joins TRBV5-1 to TRBJ1-1, with a possible D match to TRBD1 (6 bases). V dropped 2 bases and J dropped 1 base, with 15 bases sitting between them. This CDR3 comprises 16 residues. Germline-derived CDR1 and CDR2 are SGHRS and YFSETQ. The CDR3 nucleotides read TGCGCCAGCAGCTTCCTAACCGGGACATCGAACACTGAAGCTTTCTTT. Amino acids: CASSFLTGTSNTEAFF.

The V gene is TRBV19, the J gene TRBJ2-2; 7 nucleotides match TRBD1. CDR3 length: 19 residues. Germline V CDR1 and CDR2: LNHDA, SQIVND (reference sequence). The ends lost 1 base at V and 1 base at J; junction bases unmatched: 12. The CDR3 here is CASSIARGRQGRNTGELFF. As DNA, the CDR3 is TGTGCCAGTAGTATAGCTAGGGGCCGACAGGGAAGGAACACCGGGGAGCTGTTTTTT.

This clone was seen only once. An end of the junction differs from the germline gene, which may be a read error. The chain is built from TRBV2 and TRBJ1-6; D perhaps matches TRBD1 (6 bases). The CDR3 spans 15 residues. Germline-derived CDR1 and CDR2 are SNHLY and FYNNEI. CDR3 residues: CASREEGQTNSPLHF. The CDR3 region has the DNA TGTGCCAGCAGGGAAGAGGGACAAACGAATTCACCCCTCCACTTT.

The chain has TRBV4-3 and TRBJ2-7, with 7 bases matching TRBD1. The CDR3 has 15 residues. Per the germline V gene, CDR1 is LGHNA and CDR2 is YSLEER. The V segment lost 0 bases and the J segment 3 bases; nucleotides outside the gene matches: 5. CDR3 region: CASSQDRGPFYEQYF. The CDR3, as DNA: TGCGCCAGCAGCCAAGATAGGGGGCCTTTCTACGAGCAGTACTTC.

The chain joins TRBV10-3 to TRBJ2-1; the D gene could be TRBD1 or TRBD2 (5 bases each). The V end lost 0 bases, the J end lost 15 bases, and 9 bases lay between the germline ends. Looked up from germline, CDR1 is ENHRY and CDR2 is SYGVKD. The CDR3 runs to 11 residues. The CDR3 bases are TGTGCCATCAGTGAGTCCGGGGCTAGGTTCTTC. Translating it yields CAISESGARFF.

The rearrangement links TRBV9 to TRBJ2-7; the D gene is possibly TRBD2 (5 bases). The CDR3 covers 13 residues. CDR1 is SGDLS, CDR2 YYNGEE, per germline. The ends were cut back, 4 bases at V and 3 bases at J, with 11 bases in the middle. The CDR3 reads CASSLGKGYEQYF. CDR3 nucleotides: TGTGCCAGCAGCCTCGGGAAAGGCTACGAGCAGTACTTC.

J is TRBJ1-4 and V is TRBV4-1; D gene uncertain. CDR3 length: 14 amino acids. CDR1 MGHRA and CDR2 YSYEKL come from the germline V gene. V was cut by 4 bases and J by 8 bases, with 14 bases left in between. The DNA of the CDR3 is TGCGCCAGCAGCCCCAGTCAACGCGGGGAAAAACTGTTTTTT. Residues: CASSPSQRGEKLFF.

This clone was picked up a small number of times. V usage is TRBV15 and J usage is TRBJ1-1; D unresolved. CDR3 length equals 14 residues. Germline lookup yields CDR1 LNHNV and CDR2 YYDKDF (reference sequence). Trimming left V 2 bases short and J 0 bases short, with 7 bases between. The CDR3 sequence is CATSRKNMNTEAFF. The CDR3 DNA reads as TGTGCCACCAGCAGAAAAAACATGAACACTGAAGCTTTCTTT.

This clone occurred once. The V and J genes are TRBV18 and TRBJ2-7; the match to TRBD1 covers 11 bases. CDR1 and CDR2 (germline): KGHSH, LQKENI. V was clipped by 3 bases and J by 4 bases; unmatched bases: 5. The CDR3 contains 15 residues. The CDR3 loop is CASSPRDRGSYEQYF. The CDR3 bases are TGTGCCAGCTCACCCCGGGACAGGGGGTCTTACGAGCAGTACTTC.

The rearrangement uses TRBV19 and TRBJ2-7; possibly TRBD2 for D (6 bases). Trimming shortened V by 3 bases and J by 2 bases, and 14 bases separated the two germline ends. Germline CDR1 LNHDA, CDR2 SQIVND (reference sequence). The CDR3 is 15 residues long. The CDR3 region has the DNA TGTGCCAGTAGTATTGGGGGACTCAGCACCTACGAGCAGTACTTC. Protein sequence: CASSIGGLSTYEQYF.

The chain combines TRBV30 with TRBJ2-3; 9 bases align to TRBD1. The ends lost 5 bases at V and 0 bases at J; junction bases unmatched: 3. The CDR3 spans 14 residues. CDR1 is GTSNPN and CDR2 is SVGIG in the germline V gene (reference sequence). The CDR3 protein is CAWGTGPSTDTQYF. The DNA for the CDR3 is TGTGCCTGGGGGACAGGGCCAAGCACAGATACGCAGTATTTT.

The sample holds one count of this clone. The chain combines TRBV10-3 with TRBJ2-3; 10 bases are a match to TRBD1. This CDR3 comprises 16 residues. Germline V gene data show CDR1 as ENHRY and CDR2 as SYGVKD. Trimming at V came to 3 bases and at J to 2 bases, leaving 5 bases not matched to a gene. The CDR3 bases are TGTGCCATCAGTGACCGGGACAGGGGAGACACAGATACGCAGTATTTT. This sequence encodes CAISDRDRGDTDTQYF.

This chain links TRBV29-1 with TRBJ1-1; the D is unclear. Germline CDR1 and CDR2: SQVTM and ANQGSEA. The V and J ends lost 3 bases and 0 bases respectively, with 11 bases between them. The CDR3 runs to 14 residues. DNA for the CDR3: TGCAGCGTTGAGGAGGGTGGGGTGAACACTGAAGCTTTCTTT. Protein: CSVEEGGVNTEAFF.

This clone was observed once. The V call is TRBV9, the J call TRBJ2-3, with 7 bases matching TRBD1. The germline V gene has CDR1 SGDLS and CDR2 YYNGEE. This CDR3 is built from 15 residues. J lost 4 bases, V lost 0 bases, and 5 bases had no gene match. The CDR3 loop reads CASSVATGEPDTQYF. In DNA, the CDR3 is TGTGCCAGCAGCGTAGCTACAGGGGAGCCAGATACGCAGTATTTT.

The V and J genes are TRBV7-9 and TRBJ2-5, with D unresolved. CDR3 length equals 11 residues. Germline loops: CDR1 SEHNR, CDR2 FQNEAQ (reference sequence). With 3 bases removed from V and 5 bases from J, the gap between germline ends came to 4 bases. CDR3 nucleotides: TGTGCCAGCAGCTTTCTCGAGACCCAGTACTTC. It specifies CASSFLETQYF. Based on the CDR3 plus reference TRBV7-9 and TRBJ2-5, the full variable domain is DTGVSQNPRHKITKRGQNVTFRCDPISEHNRLYWYRQTLGQGPEFLTYFQNEAQLEKSRLLSDRFSAERPKGSFSTLEIQRTEQGDSAMYLCASSFLETQYFGPGTRLLVL.

V gene TRBV11-2 combines with J gene TRBJ2-7; D is possibly TRBD1 or TRBD2 (5 bases each). The V gene lost 5 bases and the J gene lost 2 bases, with 16 bases spanning the gap. Germline CDR1 reads SGHAT; CDR2 reads FQNNGV. This CDR3 comprises 15 residues. CDR3 amino acids: CASSLVEGPTYEQYF. CDR3 coding DNA: TGTGCCAGCAGCCTTGTTGAGGGGCCTACCTACGAGCAGTACTTC.

In this sample, this clone turned up once. V and J are TRBV5-6 and TRBJ1-1, with 7 bases lining up with TRBD1. V was clipped by 5 bases and J by 1 base; unmatched bases: 5. The CDR3 is 14 amino acids. Per germline, CDR1 SGHDT and CDR2 YYEEEE. The CDR3 nucleotides read TGTGCCAGCAGGGCCGGGACAGAGAACACTGAAGCTTTCTTT. This encodes CASRAGTENTEAFF.

This sequence joins TRBV7-2 and TRBJ2-2; perhaps TRBD1 as D (5 bases). The CDR3 runs 14 residues. Deletions cut 3 bases from V and 0 bases from J, with 5 bases between. Per the germline V gene, CDR1 is SGHTA and CDR2 is FQGNSA. Written as DNA, the CDR3 is TGTGCCAGCAGCTTGACAGCGAACACCGGGGAGCTGTTTTTT. As protein: CASSLTANTGELFF. The full variable domain, its missing parts supplied by reference TRBV7-2 and TRBJ2-2, is GAGVSQSPSNKVTEKGKDVELRCDPISGHTALYWYRQSLGQGLEFLIYFQGNSAPDKSGLPSDRFSAERTGGSVSTLTIQRTQQEDSAVYLCASSLTANTGELFFGEGSRLTVL.

V and J are TRBV19 and TRBJ2-7; TRBD1 is a possible D gene (6 bases). The length of the CDR3 is 15 residues. Deletions cut 6 bases from V and 2 bases from J, with 17 bases between. Germline values: CDR1 LNHDA, CDR2 SQIVND (reference sequence). The CDR3 protein is CASREQGLTTYEQYF. CDR3 coding DNA: TGTGCCAGTAGAGAACAGGGCCTGACCACCTACGAGCAGTACTTC.

There are a few counts of this clone. This sequence joins TRBV4-2 and TRBJ1-2; tentatively, D is TRBD1 (5 bases). The V gene's germline CDR1 is LGHNA and CDR2 YNFKEQ. V was clipped by 3 bases and J by 8 bases, with 10 bases between them. The CDR3 is made up of 12 amino acids. This CDR3 is CASSHWGNGYTF. CDR3 coding DNA: TGTGCCAGCAGCCATTGGGGGAACGGCTACACCTTC.

The V gene is TRBV4-3, the J gene TRBJ1-1; D gene unclear. The CDR3 runs 14 residues. Germline-derived CDR1 and CDR2 are LGHNA and YSLEER. V was cut by 3 bases and J by 1 base, with 9 bases left in between. The CDR3 sequence is CASSHTESNTEAFF. The CDR3 DNA sequence: TGCGCCAGCAGCCATACCGAATCGAACACTGAAGCTTTCTTT.

CDR3 sequence (DNA): TGTGCCAGCAGCGTAGGGGGACTTAACAATGAGCAGTTCTTC. Protein sequence: CASSVGGLNNEQFF. V usage is TRBV9 and J usage is TRBJ2-1, with D possibly matching TRBD2 (6 bases). The germline V gene has CDR1 SGDLS and CDR2 YYNGEE. Trimming pared 0 bases from V and 5 bases from J, leaving 9 bases between. This CDR3 contains 14 residues.

The chain uses TRBV19 and TRBJ1-1; no clear D gene. This CDR3 region has 12 residues. Germline CDR1 LNHDA, CDR2 SQIVND (reference sequence). V shed 11 bases and J shed 1 base, with 11 bases lying between them. This CDR3 reads CAATRANTEAFF. CDR3 in DNA: TGTGCCGCGACGCGGGCGAACACTGAAGCTTTCTTT.

The V and J genes are TRBV30 and TRBJ1-1; a weak D match, TRBD1 (5 bases). The V end lost 5 bases, the J end lost 7 bases, and 20 bases lay between the germline ends. Germline CDR1 is GTSNPN and CDR2 is SVGIG (reference sequence). The CDR3 has 14 amino acids. Here the CDR3 DNA reads TGTGCCTGGGGACTCCGGGACGGCAGACATGAAGCTTTCTTT. Amino acid sequence: CAWGLRDGRHEAFF.